Listed below are T cell receptor beta chains from one sample, sequenced in a study of T cells after yellow fever vaccination. TCRdb itself ran the 5' RACE reads through MiXCR, one entry per CDR3 protein. There are about 53,000 distinct CDR3 sequences in the sample; approximately 6% occur only once, and 31% lies in the top ten. This specimen consisted of PBMCs, either bulk or a sorted T-cell subset (CD4+, CD8+, memory, or dextramer-sorted; not recorded which), obtained on the day of the yellow fever booster vaccination. Source of these receptors: a man aged 18 to 30 who received the YFV17D yellow fever vaccine. Both conserved end residues are part of each CDR3. The order of the fields is V gene, CDR3 protein.

TRBV13 CASSLKGAEPQHF
TRBV6-5 CASSYPRTSGVITGELFF
TRBV4-3 CASSSAPAGGGNEKLFF
TRBV28 CASSSGGLTDTQYF
TRBV5-1 CASSGGTVNTEAFF
TRBV7-2 CASSLVGESDTQYF
TRBV6-2/TRBV6-3 CASSYEGGEQYF
TRBV4-2 CASSPWSGTEAFF
TRBV6-5 CASSSTPVHEGTDTQYF
TRBV7-9 CASSLEPDTQYF
TRBV7-2 CASSLEGYGDRELDTQYF
TRBV7-9 CASSFDNSPLHF
TRBV20-1 CSAPQTQGHEQYF
TRBV4-1 CASSQAWQGANYGYTF
TRBV5-1 CASSPGGLNTEAFF
TRBV27 CASSPQVETEAFF
TRBV11-2 CASSLPLPFGELFF
TRBV7-9 CASSGDIDEQYF
TRBV28 CASSLETDYGYTF
TRBV9 CDSSAGTGLSNQPQHF
TRBV11-2 CASSFSPHGNQPQHF
TRBV12-3/TRBV12-4 CASSPGTGYEANYGYTF
TRBV3-1 CASSQYQGHYGYTF
TRBV7-9 CASSLGTGTQHF
TRBV4-1 CASSQGQGVQPQHF
TRBV4-3 CASSQVWGSREQYF
TRBV12-3/TRBV12-4 CASSNGPYRGFF
TRBV5-1 CASSLEGQGNQPQHF
TRBV4-3 CASSQETYRDTDTQYF
TRBV9 CASSVDRSSTDTQYF
TRBV6-4 CASSESVGGIGELFF
TRBV28 CASSLDRNPAQYF
TRBV20-1 CSGCLGGRDTQYF
TRBV12-3/TRBV12-4 CASSLGLAGVGTQYF
TRBV7-2 CASSFLLALPWGTDTQYF
TRBV4-1 CASSEGGGYGYTF
TRBV6-5 CASSYWWDRADGYTF
TRBV11-2 CASSFFSVGQETQYF
TRBV27 CASRLTGGDEKLFF
TRBV28 CASKPWGENEQYF
TRBV11-2 CASSSITGGPSPLHF
TRBV28 CASMDQGLQRETQYF
TRBV9 CASSGRGAGGTNEQFF
TRBV6-5 CASSYSKLAGETQYF
TRBV2 CASSQRTGEAEQYF
TRBV20-1 CSARDPRNTGELFF
TRBV19 CATRTQGLSGYTF
TRBV4-1 CASSQRATEDRVGYTF
TRBV2 CASSEGTSESYEQYF
TRBV6-6 CASSYSGTGGTEAFF
TRBV5-1 CASSAPGRGPYNEQFF
TRBV6-5 CASSRGQGLNSPLHF
TRBV20-1 CSASRWRNQETQYF
TRBV11-1 CASSLAIGGGDEAFF
TRBV9 CASSVGGGVYGYTF